This T cell receptor beta chain was sequenced for a study of blood T cell repertoires in COVID-19. Clones were sequenced by immunoSEQ multiplex PCR, and TCRdb holds only the in-frame ones, with some missing. Of about 250,000 clones in the sample, about nine tenths were seen once. CDR1 and CDR2 from the germline V gene are SGDLS and YYNGEE. The CDR3 is made up of 17 amino acids. With 0 bases clipped from V and 0 bases from J, the junction kept 5 bases outside the gene matches. Each recovered donor of Cohort 3 presented with two negative PCRs, clearance, or symptom resolution. This receptor was taken from a middle-aged man who had recovered from COVID-19. Material: PBMCs or T cells enriched from blood (not recorded which). The V call is TRBV9, the J call TRBJ2-1; TRBD2 aligns across 8 bases. CDR3 coding DNA: TGTGCCAGCAGCGTAGCTACGAGCGGGAGCTCCTACAATGAGCAGTTCTTC. Translation: CASSVATSGSSYNEQFF.